Detailed here is one T cell receptor (beta chain). The antigen is unknown. V lost 4 bases and J lost 0, with 10 bases in between. This CDR3 contains 14 residues. Per the germline V gene, CDR1 is MNHNS and CDR2 is SASEGT. This sample was included in a study of cytomegalovirus exposure and HLA in healthy donors. Points from the study as a whole: There were some V segments, including TRBV6-2 and TRBV6-3, excluded as indistinguishable. Later analysis demonstrated an association between a missense DCLRE1C variant and TCR beta V- and J-gene trimming.

13 Jbeta primers and 60 Vbeta primers were used for the PCR. Assay: immunoSEQ multiplex PCR; the TCRdb copy retains only in-frame clones and omits some. Of tens of thousands of clones in the sample, around 85% were seen once. The sequencing sample was made of PBMCs. V usage is TRBV6-1 and J usage is TRBJ2-7; D is perhaps TRBD1 (6 bases). The clonotype comes from a man between 18 and 29 years old in good health and CMV-seronegative. CDR3 sequence (DNA): TGTGCCAGCAGTGTGGGGGACAACTCCTACGAGCAGTACTTC. Translation: CASSVGDNSYEQYF.